This T cell receptor (beta chain) was observed in a study of blood T cells in healthy people across ages. V lost 8 bases and J lost 3; bases outside the gene matches: 12. Per germline, CDR1 SGHAT and CDR2 FQNNGV. This CDR3 has 15 residues. Combining a sample-barcoded 5' primer with a J-beta primer mix, a second PCR ran for roughly 7 to 11 cycles. Each cDNA molecule received a tag from a template-switch adaptor that had 12 random nucleotides. TCRdb reprocessed the 5' RACE reads with MiXCR, giving one entry per CDR3 protein. The sample yields roughly 1.6 million distinct CDR3 sequences, roughly 30% seen once. Samples had at least 6.5 million PBMCs isolated from them.

The sequencing input was blood. The chain uses TRBV11-2 and TRBJ2-7; 8 bases align to TRBD1. This clonotype originated in a woman aged 25-40 years in good health. The CDR3 bases are TGTGCCAGCGGACAGGGCCCTAGCCGATACTACGAGCAGTACTTC. Translation: CASGQGPSRYYEQYF. The entire variable domain, with the rest obtained from reference TRBV11-2 and TRBJ2-7, is as follows: EAGVAQSPRYKIIEKRQSVAFWCNPISGHATLYWYQQILGQGPKLLIQFQNNGVVDDSQLPKDRFSAERLKGVDSTLKIQPAKLEDSAVYLCASGQGPSRYYEQYFGPGTRLTVT.